A selection of T cell receptor beta chains follows, all from one sample in a study of T cells expressing NK-cell markers. TCRdb derives one entry per CDR3 protein from the 5' RACE reads, leaving out DNA. This sample's clone table lists 200,000 to 300,000 distinct CDR3 sequences. What was sequenced was blood T cells: a sorted CD56 or NKG2C T cell subset, CD4+ or CD8+ T cells, or bulk PBMC T cells (not recorded which). The receptors originated from a woman between 18 and 69 years old in good health. CDR3s include the opening cysteine and the closing phenylalanine or tryptophan. Fields, in order: CDR3 protein, J gene, V gene.

CSRKQGVYEQYF,TRBJ2-7,TRBV20-1
CASSLGSGKEEQYF,TRBJ2-7,TRBV3-1
CASSSRTSGGGNTGELFF,TRBJ2-2,TRBV7-8
CASSPSTSALNTEAFF,TRBJ1-1,TRBV7-9
CASSSPGPYNEQFF,TRBJ2-1,TRBV28
CSARVPVDGSPEAFF,TRBJ1-1,TRBV20-1
CASSYFDRANYGYTF,TRBJ1-2,TRBV12-3/TRBV12-4
CSAHRTGTTYEQYF,TRBJ2-7,TRBV20-1
CSANLRGSEQFF,TRBJ2-1,TRBV20-1
CASSPYYNAGLAGGRGSEQFF,TRBJ2-1,TRBV4-1
CASSFGAAYGYTF,TRBJ1-2,TRBV11-2
CASSRPTGGYNEQFF,TRBJ2-1,TRBV4-3
CAAGTGSYEQYF,TRBJ2-7,TRBV30
CSARVTGGTSYNEQFF,TRBJ2-1,TRBV20-1
CASSSSGGVWTEAFF,TRBJ1-1,TRBV7-8
CASSYYGGMGNEQFF,TRBJ2-1,TRBV6-5
CASRLVGDTEAFF,TRBJ1-1,TRBV5-1
CASSPLGNSPLHF,TRBJ1-6,TRBV12-3/TRBV12-4
CASSSIAGDSYNEQFF,TRBJ2-1,TRBV28
CASKGPRASGGGYTF,TRBJ1-2,TRBV14
CASSLFGGDTQYF,TRBJ2-3,TRBV12-3/TRBV12-4
CASSISYLGRTEAFF,TRBJ1-1,TRBV19
CASSLAYGPGETQYF,TRBJ2-5,TRBV11-3
CASSRHRAVPSSGANVLTF,TRBJ2-6,TRBV14
CSAKHGVGETQYF,TRBJ2-5,TRBV20-1
CASSLAREGTDTQYF,TRBJ2-3,TRBV12-3/TRBV12-4
CASTLAGASSYNEQFF,TRBJ2-1,TRBV6-1
CASSYQKRGPYTDTQYF,TRBJ2-3,TRBV7-2
CSASRGPSLREQYF,TRBJ2-7,TRBV20-1
CASSFRDRGQDGYTF,TRBJ1-2,TRBV7-8
CSALRDRDVNIQYF,TRBJ2-4,TRBV20-1
CASSIGGTEAFF,TRBJ1-1,TRBV7-2
CASSLIGSGVKSHEQFF,TRBJ2-1,TRBV7-3
CASSEAEGAHYTQYF,TRBJ2-3,TRBV6-1
CASSPTPRVRRTYEQYF,TRBJ2-7,TRBV28
CASSRGQGAGTGELFF,TRBJ2-2,TRBV6-1
CASSPSGGRNTGELFF,TRBJ2-2,TRBV18
CATSDPTGTQPQHF,TRBJ1-5,TRBV24-1
CASPSSGRTDTQYF,TRBJ2-3,TRBV6-2/TRBV6-3
CASTRWGTTLQEQYF,TRBJ2-7,TRBV28
CSAGGGVYQETQYF,TRBJ2-5,TRBV20-1
CSARDQGGARTEAFF,TRBJ1-1,TRBV20-1
CASSERPDYGYTF,TRBJ1-2,TRBV6-1
CASSFMGRPPYQETQYF,TRBJ2-5,TRBV28
CASSLGWEATGELFF,TRBJ2-2,TRBV7-8
CASSPGQGFDTQYF,TRBJ2-3,TRBV12-3/TRBV12-4
CASSLVSPDEAFF,TRBJ1-1,TRBV11-2
CASSYGVRAGTDTQYF,TRBJ2-3,TRBV6-5
CASSESGRTGELFF,TRBJ2-2,TRBV10-1
CASSLGAGRRNEQFF,TRBJ2-1,TRBV5-1
CASSFARASSNQPQHF,TRBJ1-5,TRBV7-9
CASSLEEVLDTQYF,TRBJ2-3,TRBV5-1
CASSPSGSVVERETQYF,TRBJ2-5,TRBV7-9
CASSPRRVGQGGELFF,TRBJ2-2,TRBV14
CASSTHTDTQYF,TRBJ2-3,TRBV11-2